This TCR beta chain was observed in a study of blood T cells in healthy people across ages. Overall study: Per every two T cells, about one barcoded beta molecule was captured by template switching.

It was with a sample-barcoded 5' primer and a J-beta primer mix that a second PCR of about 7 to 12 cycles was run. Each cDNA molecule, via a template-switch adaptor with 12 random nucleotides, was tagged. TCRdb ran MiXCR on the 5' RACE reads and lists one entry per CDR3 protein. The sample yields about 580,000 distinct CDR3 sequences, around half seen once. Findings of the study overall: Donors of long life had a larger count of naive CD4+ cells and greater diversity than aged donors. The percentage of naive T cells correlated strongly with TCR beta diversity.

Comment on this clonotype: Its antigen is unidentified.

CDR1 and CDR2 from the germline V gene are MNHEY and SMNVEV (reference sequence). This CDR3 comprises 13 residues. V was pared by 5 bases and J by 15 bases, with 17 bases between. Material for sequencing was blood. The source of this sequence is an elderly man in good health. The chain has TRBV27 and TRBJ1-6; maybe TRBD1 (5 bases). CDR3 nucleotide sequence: TGTGCCAGCAGTACACCGGGACCCCGAGACCTCCACTTT. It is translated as CASSTPGPRDLHF.